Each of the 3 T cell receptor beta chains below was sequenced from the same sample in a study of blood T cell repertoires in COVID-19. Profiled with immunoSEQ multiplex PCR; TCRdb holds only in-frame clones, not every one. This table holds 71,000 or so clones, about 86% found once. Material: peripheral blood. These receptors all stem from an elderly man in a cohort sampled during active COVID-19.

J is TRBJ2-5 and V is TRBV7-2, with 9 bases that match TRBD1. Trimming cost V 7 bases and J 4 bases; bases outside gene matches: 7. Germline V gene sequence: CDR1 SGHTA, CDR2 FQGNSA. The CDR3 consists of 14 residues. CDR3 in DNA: TGTGCCAGCACCGGACAGGGGAGTTCAGAGACCCAGTACTTC. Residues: CASTGQGSSETQYF.

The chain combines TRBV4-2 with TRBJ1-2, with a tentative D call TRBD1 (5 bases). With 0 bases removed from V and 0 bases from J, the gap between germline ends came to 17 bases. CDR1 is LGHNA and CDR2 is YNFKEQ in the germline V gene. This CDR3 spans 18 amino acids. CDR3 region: CASSQDERQSLANYGYTF. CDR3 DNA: TGTGCCAGCAGCCAAGATGAGAGACAGAGTTTAGCTAACTATGGCTACACCTTC.

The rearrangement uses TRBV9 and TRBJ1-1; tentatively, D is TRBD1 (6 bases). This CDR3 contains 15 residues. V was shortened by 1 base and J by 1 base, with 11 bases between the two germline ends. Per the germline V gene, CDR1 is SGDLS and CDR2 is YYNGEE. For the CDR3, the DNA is TGTGCCAGCAGCGTAAGGGGACATCCGAACACTGAAGCTTTCTTT. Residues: CASSVRGHPNTEAFF.